This is a list of T cell receptor beta chains from one sample in a study of T cells in Graves' hyperthyroidism and ophthalmopathy. TCRdb redid the calling of the multiplex PCR reads with MiXCR, one entry per CDR3 protein. The sample has 300,000 to 400,000 distinct CDR3 sequences; roughly 18% are singletons. Sample: blood. These receptors were collected from a woman in her forties or fifties with Graves' hyperthyroidism. Each CDR3 is given with its conserved first and last residue. A D gene is named only where the DNA matches it firmly. Clone size is stated in some rows and not others, as once, few, many or a class when expanded.

>TRBV12-3/TRBV12-4|TRBD1|TRBJ2-7|.
CASSSGTVFYEQYF
TGTGCCAGCAGTTCGGGGACAGTATTTTACGAGCAGTACTTC
>TRBV2|TRBD1|TRBJ1-5|many
CASSYRGLNQPQHF
TGTGCCAGCAGTTACAGGGGTCTGAATCAGCCCCAGCATTTT
>TRBV20-1|.|TRBJ1-4|.
CSARVGLTNNEKLFF
TGCAGTGCTAGAGTCGGGCTCACAAATAATGAAAAACTGTTTTTT
>TRBV11-2|TRBD2|TRBJ2-5|many
CASSSAVLAGGETQYF
TGTGCCAGCAGCTCAGCCGTGCTAGCGGGAGGAGAGACCCAGTACTTC
>TRBV5-1|.|TRBJ1-2|.
CASSLVQGSLNYGYTF
TGCGCCAGCAGCTTGGTACAGGGAAGTTTGAACTATGGCTACACCTTC
>TRBV4-1|.|TRBJ2-3|many
CASSQDRASLGYF
TGCGCCAGCAGCCAAGATCGGGCCAGTCTAGGGTATTTT
>TRBV27|.|TRBJ1-2|.
CASSFLGSDYGYTF
TGTGCCAGCAGTTTTCTGGGATCTGACTATGGCTACACCTTC
>TRBV6-2/TRBV6-3|TRBD1|TRBJ2-1|.
CASGTGTYNEQFF
TGTGCCAGCGGGACAGGGACCTACAATGAGCAGTTCTTC
>TRBV5-4|.|TRBJ2-2|.
CASSLEHGELFF
TGTGCCAGCAGCTTGGAGCACGGGGAGCTGTTTTTT
>TRBV20-1|TRBD2|TRBJ2-3|.
CSVRSGGPDTQYF
TGCAGCGTCCGAAGCGGGGGGCCGGATACGCAGTATTTT
>TRBV11-2|.|TRBJ2-1|many
CASSEYSGTDNEQFF
TGTGCCAGCAGCGAGTACTCCGGGACTGACAATGAGCAGTTCTTC
>TRBV29-1|.|TRBJ1-1|few
CSVERTVNTEAFF
TGCAGCGTCGAGAGGACAGTGAACACTGAAGCTTTCTTT
>TRBV2|.|TRBJ2-3|many
CASSEQDPSADTQYF
TGTGCCAGCAGTGAACAGGACCCATCTGCAGATACGCAGTATTTT
>TRBV20-1|TRBD2|TRBJ2-1|many
CSARDPKPSGSITNEQFF
TGCAGTGCTAGAGATCCGAAGCCTAGCGGGAGCATCACCAATGAGCAGTTCTTC
>TRBV5-1|.|TRBJ2-4|many
CASSLDPGAKNIQYF
TGCGCCAGCAGCTTGGACCCGGGAGCCAAAAACATTCAGTACTTC
>TRBV7-6|.|TRBJ2-7|.
CASSPETGNEQYF
TGTGCCAGCAGCCCGGAAACAGGGAACGAGCAGTACTTC
>TRBV19|TRBD1|TRBJ1-5|.
CASRGTESQPQHF
TGTGCCAGTAGGGGGACAGAAAGTCAGCCCCAGCATTTT
>TRBV5-4|TRBD1|TRBJ1-2|few
CASSMDRGALGYTF
TGTGCCAGCAGCATGGACAGGGGAGCTCTGGGCTACACCTTC
>TRBV3-1|.|TRBJ1-5|few
CASSQQGTHQPQHF
TGTGCCAGCAGCCAGCAGGGGACGCATCAGCCCCAGCATTTT
>TRBV20-1|.|TRBJ1-4|.
CSASGQAGSEKLFF
TGCAGTGCTAGTGGGCAGGCAGGGAGTGAAAAACTGTTTTTT
>TRBV7-9|TRBD2|TRBJ2-1|few
CASSFPGLADYNEQFF
TGTGCCAGCAGCTTCCCGGGACTAGCGGACTACAATGAGCAGTTCTTC
>TRBV5-1|TRBD1|TRBJ1-6|many
CASSPDRGAPLHF
TGCGCCAGCAGCCCGGACAGGGGCGCACCCCTCCACTTT
>TRBV27|TRBD2|TRBJ2-5|.
CASSLSSGGPRETQYF
TGTGCCAGCAGTTTGTCTAGCGGGGGGCCCCGGGAGACCCAGTACTTC
>TRBV12-3/TRBV12-4|.|TRBJ1-3|.
CASSVGRRVGNTIYF
TGTGCCAGCAGCGTCGGGAGAAGGGTTGGAAACACCATATATTTT
>TRBV7-9|.|TRBJ2-3|few
CASSSGPLPDTQYF
TGTGCCAGCAGCTCCGGGCCTCTGCCCGATACGCAGTATTTT
>TRBV3-1|.|TRBJ1-4|many
CASSQDGSGGKLFF
TGTGCCAGCAGCCAAGACGGTTCCGGGGGTAAACTGTTTTTT
>TRBV5-8|TRBD1|TRBJ1-2|many
CASSLVGTAYGYTF
TGTGCCAGCAGCTTGGTCGGGACAGCCTATGGCTACACCTTC
>TRBV12-3/TRBV12-4|.|TRBJ1-2|few
CASSLVGALGGYTF
TGTGCCAGCAGTTTAGTGGGGGCGCTTGGAGGCTACACCTTC
>TRBV28|.|TRBJ1-5|few
CASSLGDVVRNQPQHF
TGTGCCAGCAGTTTAGGGGACGTCGTTCGGAATCAGCCCCAGCATTTT
>TRBV27|.|TRBJ2-7|many
CASSLLGEGGYEQYF
TGTGCCAGCAGTTTATTAGGCGAGGGGGGCTACGAGCAGTACTTC
>TRBV2|.|TRBJ1-2|many
CASSERQGGPYGYTF
TGTGCCAGCAGTGAGCGGCAGGGAGGCCCGTATGGCTACACCTTC
>TRBV19|TRBD2|TRBJ2-1|once
CASRPAGGGNEQFF
TGTGCCAGTAGACCAGCGGGAGGAGGCAATGAGCAGTTCTTC
>TRBV12-5|TRBD1|TRBJ1-1|many
CASARDSATEAFF
TGTGCTAGTGCCAGGGACAGTGCCACTGAAGCTTTCTTT
>TRBV27|.|TRBJ1-6|few
CASRPGGADSPLHF
TGTGCCAGCAGACCTGGGGGCGCGGATTCACCCCTCCACTTT
>TRBV6-1|.|TRBJ1-1|.
CASSSPDSEAFF
TGTGCCAGCAGTTCCCCGGACAGTGAAGCTTTCTTT
>TRBV7-6|TRBD1|TRBJ2-1|.
CASRGQGGSYNEQFF
TGTGCCAGCAGGGGACAGGGAGGATCCTACAATGAGCAGTTCTTC
>TRBV10-3|TRBD1|TRBJ1-1|many
CAISDEGAGFTEAFF
TGTGCCATCAGTGACGAGGGGGCCGGTTTCACTGAAGCTTTCTTT
>TRBV5-1|TRBD1|TRBJ1-2|.
CASSGGQGPGYGYTF
TGCGCCAGCAGCGGAGGACAGGGGCCGGGCTATGGCTACACCTTC
>TRBV6-1|TRBD2|TRBJ2-5|.
CASSLELAGGLETQYF
TGTGCCAGCAGTCTGGAACTAGCGGGGGGGCTCGAGACCCAGTACTTC
>TRBV2|TRBD1|TRBJ1-2|few
CASENRGSGYGYTF
TGTGCCAGCGAGAACAGGGGGTCGGGGTATGGCTACACCTTC
>TRBV19|.|TRBJ2-3|.
CASSMLGGSTDTQYF
TGTGCCAGTAGTATGTTAGGGGGTAGCACAGATACGCAGTATTTT
>TRBV5-5|.|TRBJ2-2|many
CASSLSSGTGELFF
TGTGCCAGCAGCTTGAGTAGCGGCACCGGGGAGCTGTTTTTT
>TRBV6-1|.|TRBJ1-1|many
CASKRNPRTDATMNTEAFF
TGTGCCAGCAAGCGAAACCCAAGGACAGACGCGACCATGAACACTGAAGCTTTCTTT
>TRBV6-2/TRBV6-3|TRBD1|TRBJ1-2|many
CASRTGGVDGYTF
TGTGCCAGCAGGACAGGGGGCGTTGATGGCTACACCTTC
>TRBV20-1|.|TRBJ2-7|.
CSTSWSAYEQYF
TGCAGTACTAGCTGGTCGGCCTACGAGCAGTACTTC
>TRBV19|.|TRBJ2-2|.
CASSIPGGWSGELFF
TGTGCCAGTAGTATTCCGGGGGGCTGGTCCGGGGAGCTGTTTTTT
>TRBV6-1|TRBD2|TRBJ2-7|few
CASQLAGGYEQYF
TGTGCCAGCCAGCTAGCGGGAGGATACGAGCAGTACTTC
>TRBV13|TRBD1|TRBJ1-1|few
CASSLGQGAGAFF
TGTGCCAGCAGCTTAGGACAGGGGGCAGGAGCTTTCTTT
>TRBV2|.|TRBJ1-4|.
CADSAGVLSTSEKLFF
TGTGCAGACTCAGCAGGAGTACTCTCAACTAGTGAAAAACTGTTTTTT
>TRBV11-2|TRBD2|TRBJ2-1|many
CASSLTSSGGYEQFF
TGTGCCAGCAGCTTAACATCTAGCGGGGGTTATGAGCAGTTCTTC
>TRBV30|.|TRBJ1-6|.
CAWSGAGSESSYNSPLHF
TGTGCCTGGAGTGGTGCGGGGTCGGAGAGTTCCTATAATTCACCCCTCCACTTT
>TRBV9|TRBD2|TRBJ2-5|few
CASSVGIAGSQETQYF
TGTGCCAGCAGCGTAGGGATAGCGGGGAGCCAAGAGACCCAGTACTTC